These T cell receptor beta chains were read from a single sample in a study of blood T cell repertoires in COVID-19. Sequencing was performed with immunoSEQ multiplex PCR; in TCRdb, only in-frame clones are kept and a portion is missing. This sample has 360,000 or so clones, with 90% found just once. Source material: peripheral blood. The receptor set was obtained from a man younger than 35 with active or convalescent COVID-19. Each CDR3 is given with its conserved first and last residue. The D gene is left open where the match is weak. Expanded clones are given a class, and other clones once, few, many or no size at all.

j_call v_call clone_size d_call cdr3_length cdr3_aa cdr3_nt
TRBJ2-7 TRBV5-1 NA NA 15 CASREGPGTSYEQYF TGCGCCAGCAGGGAGGGCCCGGGGACCTCCTACGAGCAGTACTTC
TRBJ2-1 TRBV7-9 NA NA 18 CASSQGGGIYHMGNEQFF TGTGCCAGCAGCCAGGGAGGCGGGATATACCATATGGGCAATGAGCAGTTCTTC
TRBJ2-5 TRBV5-6 NA TRBD2 17 CASSHGTSGTPQETQYF TGTGCCAGCAGCCACGGGACTAGCGGGACCCCCCAGGAGACCCAGTACTTC
TRBJ1-6 TRBV2 many NA 14 CASRRTEGNSPLHF TGTGCCAGCAGGCGGACGGAGGGGAATTCACCCCTCCACTTT
TRBJ1-1 TRBV6-5 few NA 15 CASSSVSGGNTEAFF TGTGCCAGCAGTTCAGTATCCGGGGGGAACACTGAAGCTTTCTTT
TRBJ2-1 TRBV4-2 NA NA 16 CASSQDFRGSYNEQFF TGTGCCAGCAGCCAAGATTTCCGGGGGTCCTACAATGAGCAGTTCTTC
TRBJ1-1 TRBV29-1 NA NA 11 CSYRSHTEAFF TGCAGCTACAGGTCCCACACTGAAGCTTTCTTT
TRBJ1-1 TRBV6-2/TRBV6-3 NA NA 12 CASSRQNTEAFF TGTGCCAGCAGTAGACAGAACACTGAAGCTTTCTTT
TRBJ1-2 TRBV11-1 NA NA 14 CASSLVPGNYGYTF TGTGCCAGCAGCTTAGTCCCAGGCAACTATGGCTACACCTTC
TRBJ2-6 TRBV27 NA NA 15 CASSRGNSGANVLTF TGTGCCAGCAGCCGGGGGAACTCTGGGGCCAACGTGCTGACTTTC
TRBJ2-2 TRBV13 NA NA 14 CASSPTRGNRELFF TGTGCCAGCAGCCCAACCAGGGGAAACCGCGAGCTGTTTTTT
TRBJ2-3 TRBV4-1 NA NA 14 CASSQASTVPTQYF TGCGCCAGCAGCCAGGCGTCGACAGTTCCCACGCAGTATTTT
TRBJ1-5 TRBV28 NA TRBD1 14 CASSQDRVAQPQHF TGTGCCAGCAGTCAAGACAGGGTGGCTCAGCCCCAGCATTTT
TRBJ2-1 TRBV29-1 NA TRBD2 14 CSVARLAGRGEQFF TGCAGCGTTGCAAGACTAGCGGGAAGAGGGGAGCAGTTCTTC
TRBJ1-5 TRBV11-2 NA NA 15 CASSLGQYSNQPQHF TGTGCCAGCAGCTTAGGACAGTATAGCAATCAGCCCCAGCATTTT
TRBJ1-5 TRBV4-1 NA TRBD1 16 CASSQPDRGQSQPQHF TGCGCCAGCAGCCAGCCGGACAGGGGACAGAGTCAGCCCCAGCATTTT
TRBJ1-1 TRBV5-1 few TRBD1 15 CASSLETGGATEAFF TGCGCCAGCAGCTTGGAAACAGGGGGGGCCACTGAAGCTTTCTTT
TRBJ2-3 TRBV11-3 NA TRBD1 16 CASSLRSQGAGDTQYF TGTGCCAGCAGCTTACGATCCCAGGGGGCTGGGGATACGCAGTATTTT
TRBJ2-1 TRBV21-1 NA NA 21 CASSKDRGGGLADYSYNEQFF TGTGCCAGCAGCAAGGACAGGGGAGGTGGCCTAGCGGACTACTCCTACAATGAGCAGTTCTTC
TRBJ1-2 TRBV27 NA NA 14 CASSFGLRGYGYTF TGTGCCAGCAGTTTCGGGCTGCGGGGCTATGGCTACACCTTC
TRBJ1-5 TRBV19 few NA 14 CASSLYTSNQPQHF TGTGCCAGTAGCCTATATACCAGCAATCAGCCCCAGCATTTT
TRBJ2-7 TRBV4-3 NA TRBD1 15 CASSQSRDSFYEQYF TGCGCCAGCAGCCAGAGCCGGGACAGCTTTTACGAGCAGTACTTC
TRBJ1-6 TRBV18 few NA 16 CASSTLESSYNSPLHF TGTGCCAGCTCGACCCTAGAAAGCTCCTATAATTCACCCCTCCACTTT
TRBJ2-4 TRBV5-1 NA TRBD1 13 CASSGGAKNIQYF TGCGCCAGCTCAGGGGGAGCCAAAAACATTCAGTACTTC
TRBJ2-7 TRBV2 NA TRBD2 15 CASRNSGAISYEQYF TGTGCCAGCAGGAATAGCGGGGCCATCTCCTACGAGCAGTACTTC
TRBJ2-7 TRBV19 NA TRBD1 15 CASSLRTGGSYEQYF TGTGCCAGTAGTCTCCGGACAGGGGGCTCCTACGAGCAGTACTTC
TRBJ2-7 TRBV6-2/TRBV6-3 NA TRBD1 16 CASSSYHRGSSYEQYF TGTGCCAGCAGTTCTTACCACAGGGGAAGCTCCTACGAGCAGTACTTC
TRBJ2-3 TRBV12-3/TRBV12-4 NA NA 13 CASSVSGWGLQYF TGTGCCAGCAGCGTGTCCGGTTGGGGCCTGCAGTATTTT
TRBJ1-2 TRBV28 NA NA 15 CASSSTPRGIYGYTF TGTGCCAGCAGTTCCACCCCCAGGGGCATCTATGGCTACACCTTC
TRBJ1-2 TRBV7-3 NA NA 14 CASSLLQSNYGYTF TGTGCCAGCAGCTTATTACAGTCTAACTATGGCTACACCTTC
TRBJ1-1 TRBV2 NA NA 12 CASTLTLTEAFF TGTGCCAGCACCCTGACACTCACTGAAGCTTTCTTT
TRBJ2-7 TRBV5-1 NA NA 14 CASSLSVSSYEQYF TGCGCCAGCAGCTTATCCGTCAGTTCCTACGAGCAGTACTTC
TRBJ1-2 TRBV28 NA TRBD1 13 CATAGQGNYGYTF TGTGCCACAGCGGGACAGGGAAACTATGGCTACACCTTC
TRBJ1-5 TRBV5-5 NA NA 16 CASSLAGGAGNQPQHF TGTGCCAGCAGCTTGGCTGGTGGGGCCGGCAATCAGCCCCAGCATTTT
TRBJ1-1 TRBV29-1 NA NA 13 CSVKQLLNTEAFF TGCAGCGTTAAACAGCTGTTGAACACTGAAGCTTTCTTT
TRBJ2-5 TRBV5-8 NA NA 16 CASSLDGGILHETQYF TGTGCCAGCAGCTTGGACGGGGGTATACTTCATGAGACCCAGTACTTC
TRBJ2-1 TRBV4-1 once TRBD2 19 CASSETLKGSGSPHNEQFF TGCGCCAGCAGCGAAACCCTGAAGGGTAGCGGGAGTCCTCACAATGAGCAGTTCTTC
TRBJ1-6 TRBV11-2 NA NA 13 CASSPESGSPLHF TGTGCCAGCTCCCCCGAGTCTGGTTCACCCCTCCACTTT
TRBJ1-1 TRBV19 NA NA 14 CASTYPGGNTEAFF TGTGCCAGTACCTACCCGGGAGGGAACACTGAAGCTTTCTTT
TRBJ1-4 TRBV19 once NA 14 CASSAGGLNEKLFF TGTGCCAGTAGTGCCGGCGGACTTAATGAAAAACTGTTTTTT
TRBJ2-7 TRBV6-5 NA NA 15 CASSFYSVTSYEQYF TGTGCCAGCAGTTTTTACAGTGTTACCTCCTACGAGCAGTACTTC
TRBJ1-2 TRBV24-1 NA TRBD1 14 CATSDRGQAYGYTF TGTGCCACCAGTGACCGCGGACAGGCCTATGGCTACACCTTC
TRBJ1-1 TRBV10-3 NA NA 13 CAIKSLGSTEAFF TGTGCCATCAAGTCCTTAGGGAGCACTGAAGCTTTCTTT
TRBJ2-3 TRBV10-3 NA NA 14 CAIRSGSHTDTQYF TGTGCCATCAGGTCCGGGAGCCACACAGATACGCAGTATTTT
TRBJ2-3 TRBV6-2/TRBV6-3 NA TRBD1 12 CASSRGPDTQYF TGTGCCAGCAGTAGGGGGCCAGATACGCAGTATTTT
TRBJ2-7 TRBV5-1 NA TRBD1 15 CASSLGQGIIYEQYF TGCGCCAGCAGCTTAGGACAGGGAATAATCTACGAGCAGTACTTC
TRBJ1-2 TRBV29-1 NA TRBD1 12 CSVETGGYGYTF TGCAGCGTTGAAACAGGGGGCTATGGCTACACCTTC
TRBJ2-7 TRBV5-1 NA TRBD1 14 CASSIDRGPYEQYF TGCGCCAGCAGCATAGACAGGGGTCCGTACGAGCAGTACTTC
TRBJ2-7 TRBV19 NA TRBD2 14 CASSMGGSSSEQYF TGTGCCAGTAGTATGGGCGGGAGCTCTTCCGAGCAGTACTTC
TRBJ2-3 TRBV7-2 NA NA 13 CASSLESVDTQYF TGTGCCAGCAGCTTGGAGTCTGTAGATACGCAGTATTTT
TRBJ1-2 TRBV10-3 NA NA 15 CAISESSDASYGYTF TGTGCCATCAGTGAGTCGAGCGATGCCTCCTATGGCTACACCTTC
TRBJ1-1 TRBV15 NA NA 14 CATSQTGWNTEAFF TGTGCCACCAGTCAGACAGGCTGGAACACTGAAGCTTTCTTT
TRBJ1-5 TRBV5-5 NA TRBD1 13 CASSPAGGQPQHF TGTGCCAGCAGTCCAGCAGGGGGTCAGCCCCAGCATTTT
TRBJ2-7 TRBV27 NA NA 12 CASSFSAGEQYF TGTGCCAGCAGTTTTTCGGCAGGCGAGCAGTACTTC
TRBJ1-2 TRBV12-3/TRBV12-4 few TRBD1 13 CASSQGQGSGYTF TGTGCCAGCAGCCAAGGACAGGGGTCTGGCTACACCTTC
TRBJ1-1 TRBV7-2 few TRBD1 15 CASRPPGGGNTEAFF TGTGCCAGCAGACCACCAGGGGGCGGGAACACTGAAGCTTTCTTT
TRBJ2-7 TRBV14 NA TRBD2 16 CASSAHGTSGAYEQYF TGTGCCAGCAGCGCCCACGGGACTAGCGGGGCCTACGAGCAGTACTTC
TRBJ2-1 TRBV6-5 NA NA 15 CASWNGLFSYNEQFF TGTGCCAGCTGGAATGGACTATTCTCCTACAATGAGCAGTTCTTC
TRBJ1-3 TRBV7-2 few NA 15 CASSLWAGTQNTIYF TGTGCCAGCAGCTTATGGGCGGGAACCCAAAACACCATATATTTT
TRBJ2-6 TRBV7-8 NA NA 17 CASSPQFLPSGANVLTF TGTGCCAGCAGCCCTCAGTTCCTCCCTTCTGGGGCCAACGTCCTGACTTTC